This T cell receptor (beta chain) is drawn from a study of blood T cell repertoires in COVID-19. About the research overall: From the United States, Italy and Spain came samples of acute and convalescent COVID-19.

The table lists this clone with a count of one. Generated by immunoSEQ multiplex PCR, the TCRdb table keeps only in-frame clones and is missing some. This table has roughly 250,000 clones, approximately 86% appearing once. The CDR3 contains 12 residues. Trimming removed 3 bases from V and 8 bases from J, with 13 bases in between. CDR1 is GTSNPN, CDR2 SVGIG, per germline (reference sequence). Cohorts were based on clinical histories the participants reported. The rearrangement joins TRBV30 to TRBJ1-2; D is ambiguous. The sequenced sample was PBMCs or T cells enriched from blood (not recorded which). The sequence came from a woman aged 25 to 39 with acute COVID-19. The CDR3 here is CAWRTRALGYTF. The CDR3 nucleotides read TGTGCCTGGAGGACGAGGGCCTTGGGCTACACCTTC.